This T cell receptor beta chain originates from a study of cytomegalovirus exposure and HLA in healthy donors. Both 60 Vbeta primers and 13 Jbeta primers went into the PCR. The table came from immunoSEQ multiplex PCR; TCRdb's copy has only in-frame clones and leaves some out. The sample carries roughly 160,000 clones, roughly 84% recorded once. Study observations and caveats: Across donors, presence/absence analyses took sequencing depth to be roughly uniform.

Concerning this clone itself: Its specificity is unknown.

J was trimmed by 6 bases and V by 4 bases; bases with no gene match: 10. The CDR3 spans 15 residues. Germline lookup yields CDR1 GTSNPN and CDR2 SVGIG (reference sequence). The receptor was isolated from a boy aged 2 to 10 in good health and CMV-seronegative. This chain uses TRBV30 with TRBJ2-7, with TRBD2 matching 12 bases. Sequenced input: PBMCs. The CDR3 here is CAWTQSRLAGAEQYF. The DNA of the CDR3 is TGTGCCTGGACCCAATCCCGACTAGCGGGAGCCGAGCAGTACTTC.